This passage covers 5 T cell receptor beta chains from one sample sequenced in a study of blood T cell repertoires in COVID-19. TCRdb keeps only in-frame clones here, not all; method: immunoSEQ multiplex PCR. Found here are more than 350,000 clones, 80% to 90% of them singletons; the top ten hold approximately 1%. The specimen was PBMCs or T cells enriched from blood (not recorded which). The receptors were gathered from a man aged 18 to 30 who had recovered from COVID-19.

The genes are TRBV12-3 or TRBV12-4 and TRBJ1-1; tentative D call: TRBD1 (5 bases). V was pared by 3 bases and J by 8 bases, with 10 bases between. The CDR3 covers 12 residues. The CDR3 DNA sequence: TGTGCCAGCAGTTTTCAGGGAGGGGAAGCTTTCTTT. Its translation: CASSFQGGEAFF.

The chain combines TRBV3-1 (or the pseudogene TRBV3-2) with TRBJ1-3; the D is unclear. Germline assignment: CDR1 LGHDT and CDR2 YNNKEL (reference sequence). The CDR3 loop spans 16 amino acids. V lost 2 bases and J lost 4, with 15 bases in between. Here the CDR3 DNA reads TGTGCCAGCAGCCAAAACATCGGGGTGGGAGGAAACACCATATATTTT. It translates to CASSQNIGVGGNTIYF.

The chain uses TRBV7-2 and TRBJ1-2, with a weak D call TRBD1 (6 bases). CDR1 and CDR2 from the germline V gene are SGHTA and FQGNSA. This CDR3 spans 13 amino acids. Trimming shortened V by 3 bases and J by 4 bases, and 9 bases separated the two germline ends. The CDR3 bases are TGTGCCAGCAGCTTCGACAGGAGCTATGGCTACACCTTC. This sequence encodes CASSFDRSYGYTF.

V and J are TRBV5-6 and TRBJ1-1, with 7 bases fitting TRBD1. The CDR3 is made up of 15 amino acids. CDR1 is SGHDT, CDR2 YYEEEE, per germline. V shed 3 bases, J shed 1 base, and the junction held 6 bases outside the gene matches. This chain's CDR3 is CASSYWGTANTEAFF. The CDR3, as DNA: TGTGCCAGCAGCTATTGGGGGACAGCGAACACTGAAGCTTTCTTT.

The V gene is TRBV24-1, the J gene TRBJ2-1, with D uncertain. The CDR3 has 11 amino acids. Trimming shortened V by 0 bases and J by 9 bases, and 2 bases separated the two germline ends. CDR1 is KGHDR and CDR2 is SFDVKD in the germline V gene. The CDR3 DNA reads as TGTGCCACCAGTGATTTGCGTGAGCAGTTCTTC. Protein sequence: CATSDLREQFF.